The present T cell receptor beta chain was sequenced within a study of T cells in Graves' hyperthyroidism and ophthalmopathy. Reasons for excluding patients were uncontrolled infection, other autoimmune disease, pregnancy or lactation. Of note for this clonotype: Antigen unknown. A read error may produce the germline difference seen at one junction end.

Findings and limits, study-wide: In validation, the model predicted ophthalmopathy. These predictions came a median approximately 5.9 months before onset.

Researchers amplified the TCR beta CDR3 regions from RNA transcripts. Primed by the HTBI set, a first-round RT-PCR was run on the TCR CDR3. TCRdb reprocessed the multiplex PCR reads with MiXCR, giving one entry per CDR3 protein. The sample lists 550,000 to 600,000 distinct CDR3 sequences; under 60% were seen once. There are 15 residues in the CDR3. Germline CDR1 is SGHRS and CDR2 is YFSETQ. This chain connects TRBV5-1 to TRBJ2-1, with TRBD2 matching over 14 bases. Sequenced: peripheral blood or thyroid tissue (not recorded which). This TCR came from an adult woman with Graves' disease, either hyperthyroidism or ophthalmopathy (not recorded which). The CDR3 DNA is TGTGCCAGCAGCTTGGGACTAGCGGGAGTGAATGAGCAGTTCTTC. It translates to CASSLGLAGVNEQFF.